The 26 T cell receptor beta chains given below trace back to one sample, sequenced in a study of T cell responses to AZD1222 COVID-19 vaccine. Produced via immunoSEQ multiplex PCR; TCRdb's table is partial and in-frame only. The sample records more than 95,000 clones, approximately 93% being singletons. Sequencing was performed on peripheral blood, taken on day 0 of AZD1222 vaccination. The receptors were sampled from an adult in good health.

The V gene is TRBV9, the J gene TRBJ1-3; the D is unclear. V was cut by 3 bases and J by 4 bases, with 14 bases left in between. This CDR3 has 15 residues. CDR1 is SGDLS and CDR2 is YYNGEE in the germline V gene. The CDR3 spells CASSAGNLGGNTIYF. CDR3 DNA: TGTGCCAGCAGCGCAGGAAACCTGGGAGGAAACACCATATATTTT.

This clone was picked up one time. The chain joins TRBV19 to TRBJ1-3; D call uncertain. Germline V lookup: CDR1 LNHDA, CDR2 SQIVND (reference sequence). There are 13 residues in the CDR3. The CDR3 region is CGSRATSGNTIYF. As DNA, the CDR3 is TGTGGGTCCCGGGCCACCTCTGGAAACACCATATATTTT.

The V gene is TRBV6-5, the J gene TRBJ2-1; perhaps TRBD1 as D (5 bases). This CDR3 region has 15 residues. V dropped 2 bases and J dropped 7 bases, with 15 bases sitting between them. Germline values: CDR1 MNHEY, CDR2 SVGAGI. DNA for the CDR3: TGTGCCAGCAGTTACGAAGGACACGGGTTAAATGAGCAGTTCTTC. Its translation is CASSYEGHGLNEQFF.

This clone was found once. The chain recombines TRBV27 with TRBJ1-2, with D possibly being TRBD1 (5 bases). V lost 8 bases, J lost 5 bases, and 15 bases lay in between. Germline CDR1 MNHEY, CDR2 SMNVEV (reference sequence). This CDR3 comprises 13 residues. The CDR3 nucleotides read TGTGCCAGCCTTCCTGACAGACGGTATGGCTACACCTTC. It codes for CASLPDRRYGYTF.

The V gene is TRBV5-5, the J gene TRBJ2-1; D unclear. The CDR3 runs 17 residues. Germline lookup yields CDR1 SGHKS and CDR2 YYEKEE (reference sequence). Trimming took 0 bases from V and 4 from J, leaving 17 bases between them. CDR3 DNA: TGTGCCAGCAGCTTGGTTATGGCGACGGCGTATTACAATGAGCAGTTCTTC. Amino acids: CASSLVMATAYYNEQFF.

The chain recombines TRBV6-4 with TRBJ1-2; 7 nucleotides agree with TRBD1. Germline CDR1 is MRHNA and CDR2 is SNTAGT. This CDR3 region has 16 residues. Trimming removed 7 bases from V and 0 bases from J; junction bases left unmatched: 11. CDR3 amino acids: CASTPQGGAPNYGYTF. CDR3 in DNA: TGTGCCAGCACTCCTCAGGGGGGCGCCCCTAACTATGGCTACACCTTC.

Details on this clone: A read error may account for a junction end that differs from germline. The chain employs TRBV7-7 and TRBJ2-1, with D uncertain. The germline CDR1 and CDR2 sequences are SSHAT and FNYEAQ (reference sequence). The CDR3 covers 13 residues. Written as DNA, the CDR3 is TGTGCTAGCAGCTTAAGCCTCAACAATGAGCAGTTCTTC. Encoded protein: CASSLSLNNEQFF.

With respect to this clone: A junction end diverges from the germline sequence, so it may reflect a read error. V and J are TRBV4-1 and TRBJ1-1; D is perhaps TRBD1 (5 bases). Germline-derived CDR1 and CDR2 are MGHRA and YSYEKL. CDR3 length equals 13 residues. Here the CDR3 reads CASSPREDTEAFF. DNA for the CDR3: TGCGCCAGCAGCCCCCGAGAGGACACCGAAGCTTTCTTT.

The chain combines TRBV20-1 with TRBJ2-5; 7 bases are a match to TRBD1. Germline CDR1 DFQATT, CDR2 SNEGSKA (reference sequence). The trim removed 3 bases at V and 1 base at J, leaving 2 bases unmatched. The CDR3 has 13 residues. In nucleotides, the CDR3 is TGCAGTGCTAGTGGGACAGCCCAAGAGACCCAGTACTTC. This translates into CSASGTAQETQYF.

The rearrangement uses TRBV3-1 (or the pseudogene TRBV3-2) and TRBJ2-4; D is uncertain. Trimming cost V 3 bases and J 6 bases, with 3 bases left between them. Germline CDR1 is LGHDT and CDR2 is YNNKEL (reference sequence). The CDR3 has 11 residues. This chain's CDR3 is CASSHRNIQYF. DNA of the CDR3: TGTGCCAGCAGCCACCGAAACATTCAGTACTTC.

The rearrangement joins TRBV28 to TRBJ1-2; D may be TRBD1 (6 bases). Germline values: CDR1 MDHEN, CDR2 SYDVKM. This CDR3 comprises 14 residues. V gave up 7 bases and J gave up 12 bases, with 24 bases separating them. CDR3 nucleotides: TGTGCCAGCAACTTCAACGGGGGCCCCTTATTCCACACCTTC. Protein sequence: CASNFNGGPLFHTF.

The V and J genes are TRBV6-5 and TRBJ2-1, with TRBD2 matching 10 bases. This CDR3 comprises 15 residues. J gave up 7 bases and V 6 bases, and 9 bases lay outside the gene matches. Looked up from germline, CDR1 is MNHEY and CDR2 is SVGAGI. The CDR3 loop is CASRPPGLAPNEQFF. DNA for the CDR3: TGTGCCAGCAGACCCCCGGGACTAGCGCCAAATGAGCAGTTCTTC.

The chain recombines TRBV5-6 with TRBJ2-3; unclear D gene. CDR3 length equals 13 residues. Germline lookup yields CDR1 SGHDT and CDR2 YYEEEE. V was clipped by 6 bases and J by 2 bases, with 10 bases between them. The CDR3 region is CASIQINTDTQYF. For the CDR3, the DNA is TGTGCCAGCATACAGATTAACACAGATACGCAGTATTTT.

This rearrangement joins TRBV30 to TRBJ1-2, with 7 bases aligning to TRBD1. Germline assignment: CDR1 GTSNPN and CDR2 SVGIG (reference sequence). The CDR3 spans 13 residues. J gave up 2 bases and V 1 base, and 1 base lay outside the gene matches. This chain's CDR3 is CAWSATGNYGYTF. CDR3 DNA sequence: TGTGCCTGGAGTGCGACAGGGAACTATGGCTACACCTTC.

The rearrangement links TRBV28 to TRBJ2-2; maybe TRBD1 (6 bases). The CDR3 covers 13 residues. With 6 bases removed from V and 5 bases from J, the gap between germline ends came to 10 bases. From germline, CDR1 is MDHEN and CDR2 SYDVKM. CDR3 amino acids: CASRRGTTGELFF. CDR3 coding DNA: TGTGCCAGCAGGAGGGGGACAACCGGGGAGCTGTTTTTT.

Written as DNA, the CDR3 is TGTGCCACCAAGCGGGCGGGAGTCGGCACAGATACGCAGTATTTT. Translated, it gives CATKRAGVGTDTQYF. The genes are TRBV6-5 and TRBJ2-3, with TRBD2 matching over 7 bases. The length of the CDR3 is 15 residues. CDR1 is MNHEY, CDR2 SVGAGI, per germline. V lost 10 bases to trimming and J lost 1 base; unmatched junction nucleotides: 11.

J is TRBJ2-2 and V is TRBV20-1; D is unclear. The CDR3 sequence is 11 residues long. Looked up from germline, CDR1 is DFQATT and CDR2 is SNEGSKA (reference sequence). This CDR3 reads CSALSTGELFF. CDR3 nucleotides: TGCAGCGCTCTCAGCACCGGGGAGCTGTTTTTT.

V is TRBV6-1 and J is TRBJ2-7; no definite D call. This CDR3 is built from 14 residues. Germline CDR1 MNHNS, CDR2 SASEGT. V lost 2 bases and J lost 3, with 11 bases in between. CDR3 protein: CASSETWESYEQYF. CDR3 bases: TGTGCCAGCAGTGAAACGTGGGAAAGCTACGAGCAGTACTTC.

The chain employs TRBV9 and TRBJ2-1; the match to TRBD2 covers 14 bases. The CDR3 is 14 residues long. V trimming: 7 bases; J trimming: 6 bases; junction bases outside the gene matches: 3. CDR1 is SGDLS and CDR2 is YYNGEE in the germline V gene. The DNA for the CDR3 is TGTGCCAGCGGGGGACTAGCGGGAGCCAATGAGCAGTTCTTC. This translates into CASGGLAGANEQFF.

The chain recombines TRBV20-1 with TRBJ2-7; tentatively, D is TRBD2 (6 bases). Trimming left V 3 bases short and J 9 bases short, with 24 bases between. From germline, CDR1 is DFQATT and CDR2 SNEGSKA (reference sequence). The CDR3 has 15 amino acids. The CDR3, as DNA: TGCAGTGCTAGTTCTAGCGACTCACCCGTTACGAGGCAGTACTTC. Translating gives CSASSSDSPVTRQYF.

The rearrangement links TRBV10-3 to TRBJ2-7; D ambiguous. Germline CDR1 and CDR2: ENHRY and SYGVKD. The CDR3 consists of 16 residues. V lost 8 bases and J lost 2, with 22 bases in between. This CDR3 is CAIGKDKSGPPYEQYF. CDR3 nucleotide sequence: TGTGCCATCGGGAAGGATAAGAGTGGACCTCCCTACGAGCAGTACTTC.

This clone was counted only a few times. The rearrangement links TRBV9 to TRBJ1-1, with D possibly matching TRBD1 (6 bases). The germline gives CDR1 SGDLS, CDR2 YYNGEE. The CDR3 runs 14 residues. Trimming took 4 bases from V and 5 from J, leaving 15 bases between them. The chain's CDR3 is CASSFQQGGTEAFF. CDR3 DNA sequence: TGTGCCAGCAGCTTTCAACAGGGAGGAACTGAAGCTTTCTTT. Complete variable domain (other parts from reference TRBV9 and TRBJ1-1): DSGVTQTPKHLITATGQRVTLRCSPRSGDLSVYWYQQSLDQGLQFLIQYYNGEERAKGNILERFSAQQFPDLHSELNLSSLELGDSALYFCASSFQQGGTEAFFGQGTRLTVV.

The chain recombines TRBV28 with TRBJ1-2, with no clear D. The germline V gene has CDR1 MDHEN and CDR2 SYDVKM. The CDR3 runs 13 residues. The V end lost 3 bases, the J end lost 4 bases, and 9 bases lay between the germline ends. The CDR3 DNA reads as TGTGCCAGCAGTTTTGCACAGTCCTATGGCTACACCTTC. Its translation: CASSFAQSYGYTF.

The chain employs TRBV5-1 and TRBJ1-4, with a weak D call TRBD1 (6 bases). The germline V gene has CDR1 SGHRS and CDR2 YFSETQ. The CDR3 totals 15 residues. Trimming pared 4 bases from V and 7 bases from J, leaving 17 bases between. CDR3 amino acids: CASSDQPGGGEKLFF. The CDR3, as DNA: TGCGCCAGCAGCGACCAGCCGGGGGGCGGTGAAAAACTGTTTTTT.

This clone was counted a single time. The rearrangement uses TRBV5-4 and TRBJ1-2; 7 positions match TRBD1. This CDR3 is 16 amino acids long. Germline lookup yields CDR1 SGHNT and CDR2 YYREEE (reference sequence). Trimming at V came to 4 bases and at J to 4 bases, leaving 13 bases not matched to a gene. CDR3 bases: TGTGCCAGCAGCCTTACCGGGACAGAGAGTCTCTATGGCTACACCTTC. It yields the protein CASSLTGTESLYGYTF.

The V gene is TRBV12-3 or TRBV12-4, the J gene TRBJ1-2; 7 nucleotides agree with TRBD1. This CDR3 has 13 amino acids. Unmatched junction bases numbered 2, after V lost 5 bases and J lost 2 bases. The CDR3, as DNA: TGTGCCAGCAGTCAGGGGGGAAACTATGGCTACACCTTC. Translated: CASSQGGNYGYTF.